Listed below are T cell receptor beta chains from one sample, sequenced in a study of cytomegalovirus exposure and HLA in healthy donors. Profiling relied on immunoSEQ multiplex PCR, and the TCRdb table lists in-frame clones only, not all of them. The sample consists of about 120,000 clones, 85% to 90% of them appearing once. The source material was PBMCs. All receptors derive from a woman aged 25-40 years in good health and CMV-seronegative. Each CDR3 is given with its conserved first and last residue. D genes are given only for firm matches. Rows may omit the clone size; those that give it use once, few, many or a size class.

DNA: TGCAGCGTTGCAGTGACAGTCGATCAGCCCCAGCATTTT; CDR3: CSVAVTVDQPQHF; D: NA; J: TRBJ1-5; V: TRBV29-1; size: NA
DNA: TGTGCCAGCAGCGTAGCTCTAGCGGGGGGCAACCAAGAGACCCAGTACTTC; CDR3: CASSVALAGGNQETQYF; D: TRBD2; J: TRBJ2-5; V: TRBV9; size: NA
DNA: TGTGCCAGCAGCCCGGCCAGACGGGGGACTGAAGCTTTCTTT; CDR3: CASSPARRGTEAFF; D: NA; J: TRBJ1-1; V: TRBV9; size: NA
DNA: TGTGCCAGCAGTCCCCAGGGGACCGGGGAGCTGTTTTTT; CDR3: CASSPQGTGELFF; D: NA; J: TRBJ2-2; V: TRBV14; size: NA
DNA: TGCGCCAGCAGCCAAGGGCGCCGGGGAAGCTCCTACGAGCAGTACTTC; CDR3: CASSQGRRGSSYEQYF; D: NA; J: TRBJ2-7; V: TRBV4-1; size: NA
DNA: TGTGCCAGCAGCTGGGACAGGGCCACTGAAGCTTTCTTT; CDR3: CASSWDRATEAFF; D: TRBD1; J: TRBJ1-1; V: TRBV2; size: NA
DNA: TGTGCCAGCAGCCTTCAACGACAGGCCCAAGAGACCCAGTACTTC; CDR3: CASSLQRQAQETQYF; D: NA; J: TRBJ2-5; V: TRBV7-2; size: NA
DNA: TGTGCCAGCAGCACAACTCAGACAGGGACCTACAATGAGCAGTTCTTC; CDR3: CASSTTQTGTYNEQFF; D: TRBD1; J: TRBJ2-1; V: TRBV7-6; size: NA
DNA: TGTGCCAGCAGCGTCGGGAAAGCGGGGGTAGGTGGCTACACCTTC; CDR3: CASSVGKAGVGGYTF; D: NA; J: TRBJ1-2; V: TRBV7-2; size: NA
DNA: TGTGCCAGCAGTTTAATCGGGAGGAGTGCAACTAATGAAAAACTGTTTTTT; CDR3: CASSLIGRSATNEKLFF; D: NA; J: TRBJ1-4; V: TRBV28; size: NA
DNA: TGTGCCAGCAGTCTGGGACTAGCGGGGGGGGTGAGCGGGGAGCTGTTTTTT; CDR3: CASSLGLAGGVSGELFF; D: TRBD2; J: TRBJ2-2; V: TRBV27; size: NA
DNA: TGTGCCAGCAGCAAATCGGGGTACAATGAGCAGTTCTTC; CDR3: CASSKSGYNEQFF; D: NA; J: TRBJ2-1; V: TRBV27; size: NA
DNA: TGTGCCAGCAGTCCATCAACGAGCGGGGTGCAGTACTTC; CDR3: CASSPSTSGVQYF; D: TRBD2; J: TRBJ2-7; V: TRBV6-6; size: few
DNA: TGTGCCAGCGTGGGACAGGGAAACTCCTACAATGAGCAGTTCTTC; CDR3: CASVGQGNSYNEQFF; D: TRBD1; J: TRBJ2-1; V: TRBV2; size: few
DNA: TGTGCCAGCAGTGGCTTCCGGGACACACTCTATGGCTACACCTTC; CDR3: CASSGFRDTLYGYTF; D: NA; J: TRBJ1-2; V: TRBV6-5; size: few
DNA: TGTGCCAGCAGCTCGGGGGGTTCCTACAATGAGCAGTTCTTC; CDR3: CASSSGGSYNEQFF; D: TRBD2; J: TRBJ2-1; V: TRBV5-4; size: NA
DNA: TGTGCCAGCAGTTACTTGACACAGGGCAACAATCAGCCCCAGCATTTT; CDR3: CASSYLTQGNNQPQHF; D: NA; J: TRBJ1-5; V: TRBV6-5; size: once
DNA: TGTGCCTCGAGTAAAGGGGCTAATCAGCCCCAGCATTTT; CDR3: CASSKGANQPQHF; D: NA; J: TRBJ1-5; V: TRBV19; size: NA